A selection of T cell receptor beta chains follows, all from one sample in a study of cytomegalovirus exposure and HLA in healthy donors. TCRdb keeps only in-frame clones here, not all; method: immunoSEQ multiplex PCR. The sample shows 95,000 to 150,000 clones, over 60% of them seen only once. The sequenced sample consisted of PBMCs. The receptors were sampled from a man between 18 and 29 years old in good health and CMV-seropositive. CDR3s include the opening cysteine and the closing phenylalanine or tryptophan. D genes are given only for firm matches. Size tells how often a clone was seen (once, few, many) or the class of an expanded clone, and some rows leave it out.

>TRBV6-6|TRBJ1-1|NA|NA
CASGEKNTEAFF
TGTGCCAGCGGGGAGAAGAACACTGAAGCTTTCTTT
>TRBV18|TRBJ1-4|NA|NA
CASSPPGESGEKLFF
TGTGCCAGCTCACCGCCAGGGGAGTCCGGGGAAAAACTGTTTTTT
>TRBV5-8|TRBJ2-1|TRBD2|NA
CASSLLAGDKISGEQFF
TGTGCCAGCAGCCTGCTAGCGGGAGACAAAATTTCGGGTGAGCAGTTCTTC
>TRBV14|TRBJ2-7|NA|NA
CASSRGQPYEQYF
TGTGCCAGCAGCCGAGGACAGCCTTACGAGCAGTACTTC
>TRBV27|TRBJ1-2|NA|NA
CASSPLAGNYGYTF
TGTGCCAGCAGTCCCCTCGCAGGGAACTATGGCTACACCTTC
>TRBV6-1|TRBJ2-7|NA|NA
CASGLTMVHEQYF
TGTGCCAGCGGGCTTACAATGGTGCACGAGCAGTACTTC
>TRBV18|TRBJ1-6|NA|NA
CASSPQDGGVIYSPLHF
TGTGCCAGCTCACCACAAGATGGGGGGGTAATCTACTCACCCCTCCACTTT
>TRBV7-2|TRBJ2-6|TRBD1|NA
CASSLEGASGANVLTF
TGTGCCAGCAGCTTAGAGGGGGCTTCGGGGGCCAACGTCCTGACTTTC
>TRBV9|TRBJ1-2|TRBD1|NA
CASSTRLWRGLYGYTF
TGTGCCAGCAGCACTCGGCTGTGGAGGGGGCTCTATGGCTACACCTTC
>TRBV18|TRBJ1-2|TRBD1|NA
CASSLGTGDNYGYTF
TGTGCCAGCTCACTAGGGACAGGCGACAACTATGGCTACACCTTC
>TRBV7-6|TRBJ2-7|TRBD1|NA
CASSAGTGSSYEQYF
TGTGCCAGCAGCGCCGGGACAGGGAGCTCCTACGAGCAGTACTTC
>TRBV7-3|TRBJ2-1|TRBD2|once
CASSSPREGDEQFF
TGTGCCAGCAGCTCTCCCCGGGAGGGGGATGAGCAGTTCTTC
>TRBV28|TRBJ2-5|NA|NA
CASIRGPNQETQYF
TGTGCCAGCATCCGAGGTCCCAACCAAGAGACCCAGTACTTC
>TRBV6-5|TRBJ2-7|NA|NA
CASSYSAPPRYEQYF
TGTGCCAGCAGTTACTCGGCACCACCGCGGTACGAGCAGTACTTC
>TRBV18|TRBJ2-7|TRBD1|NA
CASSPLGTGGEQYF
TGTGCCAGCTCACCACTCGGGACAGGGGGCGAGCAGTACTTC
>TRBV28|TRBJ2-1|TRBD2|NA
CASSFLAGIFNEQFF
TGTGCCAGCAGTTTTCTAGCGGGGATTTTTAATGAGCAGTTCTTC
>TRBV5-8|TRBJ1-1|NA|NA
CASSLTVMNTEAFF
TGTGCCAGCAGCCTGACAGTCATGAACACTGAAGCTTTCTTT
>TRBV5-8|TRBJ2-7|TRBD1|NA
CASSARGQAYEQYF
TGTGCCAGCAGCGCACGGGGACAGGCCTACGAGCAGTACTTC
>TRBV29-1|TRBJ2-7|TRBD1|once
CSVEVAGGYEQYF
TGCAGCGTTGAAGTGGCAGGGGGCTACGAGCAGTACTTC
>TRBV7-9|TRBJ2-1|TRBD2|few
CASSPSSGSPSNEQFF
TGTGCCAGCAGCCCGAGTAGCGGGAGCCCCAGCAATGAGCAGTTCTTC
>TRBV28|TRBJ2-1|TRBD2|NA
CASSLASGSSNEQFF
TGTGCCAGCAGTTTAGCTAGCGGGAGTTCCAATGAGCAGTTCTTC
>TRBV7-9|TRBJ1-2|TRBD1|NA
CASSSQGAGGYTF
TGTGCCAGCAGCTCACAGGGGGCCGGTGGCTACACCTTC
>TRBV28|TRBJ1-1|TRBD1|NA
CASPPETGGRGNTEAFF
TGTGCCAGCCCGCCCGAGACAGGGGGCAGGGGGAACACTGAAGCTTTCTTT
>TRBV19|TRBJ1-1|NA|once
CASSGRPYTEAFF
TGTGCCAGTAGCGGCAGGCCGTACACTGAAGCTTTCTTT
>TRBV7-2|TRBJ1-5|NA|NA
CASSSAAPDQPQHF
TGTGCCAGCAGCTCCGCCGCGCCGGATCAGCCCCAGCATTTT
>TRBV10-3|TRBJ1-3|NA|NA
CAISVGATRGNTIYF
TGTGCCATCAGTGTAGGGGCAACTCGTGGAAACACCATATATTTT
>TRBV6-7|TRBJ1-5|TRBD1|once
CASSDRGYDQPQHF
TGTGCCAGCAGCGACAGGGGGTATGATCAGCCCCAGCATTTT
>TRBV9|TRBJ1-2|NA|few
CASSVGVGDGYTF
TGTGCCAGCAGCGTTGGGGTAGGGGATGGCTACACCTTC
>TRBV11-3|TRBJ2-7|NA|NA
CASSRDGESGEQYF
TGTGCCAGCAGCCGCGACGGGGAGTCGGGGGAGCAGTACTTC
>TRBV2|TRBJ2-7|TRBD1|once
CASTGQGVATYEQYF
TGTGCCAGCACAGGACAGGGGGTCGCGACCTACGAGCAGTACTTC
>TRBV11-3|TRBJ2-1|NA|few
CASSSSFYNEQFF
TGTGCCAGCAGCTCCTCCTTTTACAATGAGCAGTTCTTC
>TRBV9|TRBJ2-7|NA|NA
CASSVGGRLAYEQYF
TGTGCCAGCAGCGTAGGGGGTCGACTAGCCTACGAGCAGTACTTC
>TRBV30|TRBJ1-1|NA|NA
CAWRGFNRVTEAFF
TGTGCCTGGAGGGGATTTAACAGGGTTACTGAAGCTTTCTTT
>TRBV11-2|TRBJ2-1|TRBD1|NA
CASSLGQGSGNEQFF
TGTGCCAGCAGCTTAGGACAGGGCTCGGGGAATGAGCAGTTCTTC
>TRBV30|TRBJ1-3|NA|NA
CAWNTGYSGNTIYF
TGTGCCTGGAATACAGGTTACTCTGGAAACACCATATATTTT
>TRBV9|TRBJ2-2|TRBD1|NA
CASTPTGADTGELFF
TGTGCCAGCACCCCCACAGGGGCGGACACCGGGGAGCTGTTTTTT
>TRBV7-6|TRBJ2-6|NA|NA
CASSFTSSGANVLTF
TGTGCCAGCAGCTTCACAAGCTCTGGGGCCAACGTCCTGACTTTC
>TRBV12-5|TRBJ1-2|TRBD1|few
CASGFRVTGSYGYTF
TGTGCTAGTGGTTTCCGCGTGACAGGGAGCTATGGCTACACCTTC
>TRBV10-1|TRBJ1-1|NA|NA
CASSESLDMNTEAFF
TGCGCCAGCAGTGAGTCTCTTGACATGAACACTGAAGCTTTCTTT
>TRBV7-9|TRBJ1-6|TRBD1|NA
CSSSPRDSSYNSPLHF
TGTTCCAGCAGCCCCCGGGACAGCTCCTATAATTCACCCCTCCACTTT
>TRBV28|TRBJ2-5|NA|NA
CASSLLVQGLVQETQYF
TGTGCCAGCAGTTTATTAGTCCAGGGGCTAGTGCAAGAGACCCAGTACTTC
>TRBV5-1|TRBJ1-1|TRBD1|NA
CASSPTDRVNTEAFF
TGCGCCAGCAGCCCTACAGACAGGGTTAACACTGAAGCTTTCTTT
>TRBV25-1|TRBJ1-2|NA|NA
CASSEYRTPRGYGYTF
TGTGCCAGCAGTGAATATCGGACGCCACGGGGCTATGGCTACACCTTC
>TRBV7-9|TRBJ2-5|NA|NA
CASSPSETVQETQYF
TGTGCCAGCAGCCCCTCGGAGACGGTCCAAGAGACCCAGTACTTC
>TRBV2|TRBJ2-5|TRBD1|NA
CATFRDRDETQYF
TGTGCCACATTCCGGGACAGGGATGAGACCCAGTACTTC
>TRBV5-1|TRBJ1-5|TRBD1|NA
CASSLGQGVQPQHF
TGCGCCAGCAGCCTAGGACAGGGCGTTCAGCCCCAGCATTTT
>TRBV10-3|TRBJ1-2|TRBD1|few
CAISEPTGDYGYTF
TGTGCCATCAGTGAGCCGACAGGGGACTATGGCTACACCTTC
>TRBV7-8|TRBJ2-1|TRBD2|NA
CASSSGGYNEQFF
TGTGCCAGCAGCTCGGGGGGATACAATGAGCAGTTCTTC